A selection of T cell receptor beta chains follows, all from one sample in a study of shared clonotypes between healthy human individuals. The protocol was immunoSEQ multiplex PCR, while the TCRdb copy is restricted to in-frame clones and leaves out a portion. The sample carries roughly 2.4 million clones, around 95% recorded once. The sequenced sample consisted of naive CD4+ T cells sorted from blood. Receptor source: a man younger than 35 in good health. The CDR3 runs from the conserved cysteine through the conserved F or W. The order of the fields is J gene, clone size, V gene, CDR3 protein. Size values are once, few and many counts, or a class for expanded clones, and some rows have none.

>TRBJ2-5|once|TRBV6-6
CASSYPTDQETQYF
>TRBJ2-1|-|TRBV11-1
CASSGGGSYNEQFF
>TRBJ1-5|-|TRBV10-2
CASSESPTPRNQPQHF
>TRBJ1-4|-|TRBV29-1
CSVGQGAANEKLFF
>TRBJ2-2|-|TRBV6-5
CASSYRGATGELFF
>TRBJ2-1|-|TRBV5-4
CASSLPGTLYNEQFF
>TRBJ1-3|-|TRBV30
CAWGLGASIPGNTIYF
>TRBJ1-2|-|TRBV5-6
CASSPVGTGYGYTF
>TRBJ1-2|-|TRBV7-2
CASSPQGTGGDGYTF
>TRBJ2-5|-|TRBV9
CASSVAARDGGSETQYF
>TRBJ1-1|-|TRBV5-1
CASSSLGGDTEAFF
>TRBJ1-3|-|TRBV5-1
CASSLAVSGNTIYF
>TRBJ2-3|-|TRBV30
CAKQGALTDTQYF
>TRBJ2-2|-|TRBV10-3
CATKTVSAGELFF
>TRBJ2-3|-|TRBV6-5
CASSYSRETTDTQYF
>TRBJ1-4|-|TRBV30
CAWMRQGNEKLFF
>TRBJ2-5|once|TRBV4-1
CASSQDLGARETQYF
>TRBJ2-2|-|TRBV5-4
CASSKSGLGSTGELFF
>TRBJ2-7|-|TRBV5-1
CASSPRPPWYEQYF
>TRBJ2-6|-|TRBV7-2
CASSSMDAGANVLTF
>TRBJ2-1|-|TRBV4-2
CASSQVGQGKSEQFF
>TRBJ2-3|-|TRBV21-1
CASSKFRGYGTDTQYF
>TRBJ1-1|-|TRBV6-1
CASSVTGKNTEAFF
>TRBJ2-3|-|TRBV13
CASSSLAGGTDTQYF
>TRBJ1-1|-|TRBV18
CASSPPLGQNTEAFF
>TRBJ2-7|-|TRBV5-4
CASTKDLASYEQYF
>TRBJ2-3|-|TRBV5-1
CASSLAGRGSDTQYF
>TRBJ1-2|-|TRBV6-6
CASSDKGQGAGGYTF
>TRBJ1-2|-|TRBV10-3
CAISLGEGYTF
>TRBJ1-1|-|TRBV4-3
CASSPQTGEKAFF
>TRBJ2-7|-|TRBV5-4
CASSPDTSYEQYF
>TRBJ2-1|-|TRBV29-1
CSAGSGGSYNEQFF
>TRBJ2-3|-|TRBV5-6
CASSLRMKDTDTQYF
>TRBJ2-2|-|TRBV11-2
CASSSQMARELFF
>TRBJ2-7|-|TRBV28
CASSSSPPAGDTYEQYF
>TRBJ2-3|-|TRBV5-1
CASSSLGGGTDTQYF
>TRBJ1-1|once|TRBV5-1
CASSVTGGSTEAFF
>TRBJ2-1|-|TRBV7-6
CASSPGLARYNEQFF
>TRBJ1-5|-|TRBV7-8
CASSAEGASAQPQHF
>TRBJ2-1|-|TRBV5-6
CASSYGQGAGEQFF
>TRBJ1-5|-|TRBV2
CASSLDSNQPQHF
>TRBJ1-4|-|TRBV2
CASSPPGREKLFF
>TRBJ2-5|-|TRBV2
CASRLQGSQETQYF
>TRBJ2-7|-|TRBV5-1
CASSLVPDTIGGQYF